This is a list of T cell receptor beta chains from one sample in a study of blood T cell repertoires in COVID-19. Clones were read by immunoSEQ multiplex PCR, and TCRdb kept only the in-frame ones, dropping some. The sample records about 230,000 clones, over 75% being singletons. Sequenced sample: peripheral blood. These receptors were taken from a man between 50 and 59 years old with COVID-19, enrolled during active disease. Both conserved end residues are part of each CDR3. Fields, in order: V gene, D gene, CDR3 length, clone size, J gene, CDR3 DNA, CDR3 protein. D genes are given only for firm matches. Not every row has a clone size; where given, it reads once, few, many or a size class.

v_gene: TRBV6-1; d_gene: TRBD2; len: 16; abundance: -; j_gene: TRBJ2-1; CDR3nt: TGTGCCAGCAGTGAGAAACCCGGACTAGTCCCCAATGAGCAGTTCTTC; CDR3aa: CASSEKPGLVPNEQFF
v_gene: TRBV6-2/TRBV6-3; d_gene: -; len: 15; abundance: -; j_gene: TRBJ2-2; CDR3nt: TGTGCCAGCAGTTACTCGTCGGCGGGCGCCGGGGAGCTGTTTTTT; CDR3aa: CASSYSSAGAGELFF
v_gene: TRBV7-2; d_gene: TRBD1; len: 15; abundance: -; j_gene: TRBJ1-1; CDR3nt: TGTGCCAGCAGCAGTTGGGACAGGGGGAACACTGAAGCTTTCTTT; CDR3aa: CASSSWDRGNTEAFF
v_gene: TRBV5-1; d_gene: -; len: 14; abundance: -; j_gene: TRBJ1-1; CDR3nt: TGCGCCAGCAGCCCGGGGTTGGGTGGGACTGAAGCTTTCTTT; CDR3aa: CASSPGLGGTEAFF
v_gene: TRBV6-5; d_gene: -; len: 15; abundance: once; j_gene: TRBJ2-7; CDR3nt: TGTGCCAGCAGTTACTCTCAGGGGCGTTCTTACGAGCAGTACTTC; CDR3aa: CASSYSQGRSYEQYF
v_gene: TRBV5-4; d_gene: -; len: 13; abundance: -; j_gene: TRBJ1-6; CDR3nt: TGTGCCAGCAGCTTGCAGAGGGATTCACCCCTCCACTTT; CDR3aa: CASSLQRDSPLHF
v_gene: TRBV5-4; d_gene: TRBD1; len: 16; abundance: -; j_gene: TRBJ1-1; CDR3nt: TGTGCCAGCAGCTTGGGGTCGGGACAGACGAACACTGAAGCTTTCTTT; CDR3aa: CASSLGSGQTNTEAFF
v_gene: TRBV5-4; d_gene: TRBD1; len: 16; abundance: -; j_gene: TRBJ1-2; CDR3nt: TGTGCCAGCAGCTTGGGAGTCTCCGGGACAGACTATGGCTACACCTTC; CDR3aa: CASSLGVSGTDYGYTF
v_gene: TRBV7-3; d_gene: -; len: 13; abundance: -; j_gene: TRBJ2-3; CDR3nt: TGTGCCAGCAGCTTTGTAGGGGCAGATACGCAGTATTTT; CDR3aa: CASSFVGADTQYF
v_gene: TRBV2; d_gene: -; len: 15; abundance: once; j_gene: TRBJ2-7; CDR3nt: TGTGCCAGCAGTGAAGCTGCAGATTACTCCTACGAGCAGTACTTC; CDR3aa: CASSEAADYSYEQYF
v_gene: TRBV5-8; d_gene: TRBD1; len: 14; abundance: -; j_gene: TRBJ2-5; CDR3nt: TGTGCCAGCAGCGAGACAGGGTACCAAGAGACCCAGTACTTC; CDR3aa: CASSETGYQETQYF
v_gene: TRBV6-6; d_gene: TRBD1; len: 15; abundance: once; j_gene: TRBJ2-7; CDR3nt: TGTGCCAGCAGTTTCGGACAGGGCGGTTCCTACGAGCAGTACTTC; CDR3aa: CASSFGQGGSYEQYF
v_gene: TRBV23-1; d_gene: -; len: 15; abundance: -; j_gene: TRBJ2-1; CDR3nt: TGCGCCAGCAGTCAACGGGGTGTCTCCTACAATGAGCAGTTCTTC; CDR3aa: CASSQRGVSYNEQFF
v_gene: TRBV19; d_gene: TRBD1; len: 20; abundance: -; j_gene: TRBJ1-2; CDR3nt: TGTGCCAGTAGTATAGACCCTCGACCGGGACAGGGGGCGATGACGAATGGCTACACCTTC; CDR3aa: CASSIDPRPGQGAMTNGYTF
v_gene: TRBV29-1; d_gene: -; len: 13; abundance: -; j_gene: TRBJ2-1; CDR3nt: TGCAGCGGCAGACTAGTCTCTCACAATGAGCAGTTCTTC; CDR3aa: CSGRLVSHNEQFF
v_gene: TRBV30; d_gene: -; len: 13; abundance: -; j_gene: TRBJ2-5; CDR3nt: TGTGCCGGCACTATGCCAACGAGTGAGACCCAGTACTTC; CDR3aa: CAGTMPTSETQYF
v_gene: TRBV10-3; d_gene: TRBD2; len: 16; abundance: -; j_gene: TRBJ2-7; CDR3nt: TGTGCCATCAGTGAGTCGGCGCGGGGGGGCGGGTACGAGCAGTACTTC; CDR3aa: CAISESARGGGYEQYF
v_gene: TRBV3-1/TRBV3-2; d_gene: TRBD1; len: 15; abundance: -; j_gene: TRBJ1-1; CDR3nt: TGTGCCAGCAGCCAAGCAGGGGGCTGGGGCACTGAAGCTTTCTTT; CDR3aa: CASSQAGGWGTEAFF
v_gene: TRBV27; d_gene: -; len: 10; abundance: -; j_gene: TRBJ2-7; CDR3nt: TGTGCCAGTCGGGTGCCAACAAAGTACTTC; CDR3aa: CASRVPTKYF
v_gene: TRBV19; d_gene: -; len: 16; abundance: once; j_gene: TRBJ1-2; CDR3nt: TGTGCCAGTAATTCCGGGCGGGGAACAGGACGCTATGGCTACACCTTC; CDR3aa: CASNSGRGTGRYGYTF
v_gene: TRBV9; d_gene: -; len: 16; abundance: -; j_gene: TRBJ2-2; CDR3nt: TGTGCCAGCAGCGTAGGGGGGCGCCTGAACACCGGGGAGCTGTTTTTT; CDR3aa: CASSVGGRLNTGELFF
v_gene: TRBV18; d_gene: -; len: 17; abundance: few; j_gene: TRBJ1-1; CDR3nt: TGTGCCAGCTCACCACTGGTGGGGCAAAAGGAAAACACTGAAGCTTTCTTT; CDR3aa: CASSPLVGQKENTEAFF
v_gene: TRBV14; d_gene: -; len: 16; abundance: -; j_gene: TRBJ2-5; CDR3nt: TGTGCCAGCAGCCAAAGAGTGCCGGTTCAACAAGAGACCCAGTACTTC; CDR3aa: CASSQRVPVQQETQYF
v_gene: TRBV7-9; d_gene: -; len: 13; abundance: -; j_gene: TRBJ1-6; CDR3nt: TGTGCCAGCGGGCCAGCCGGTAATTCACCCCTCCACTTT; CDR3aa: CASGPAGNSPLHF
v_gene: TRBV9; d_gene: TRBD1; len: 13; abundance: -; j_gene: TRBJ1-1; CDR3nt: TGTGCCAGCAGCTTGACAGGGTTCACTGAAGCTTTCTTT; CDR3aa: CASSLTGFTEAFF
v_gene: TRBV27; d_gene: TRBD1; len: 14; abundance: -; j_gene: TRBJ1-5; CDR3nt: TGTGCCAGCAGCGGGACAGGGCGAAATCAGCCCCAGCATTTT; CDR3aa: CASSGTGRNQPQHF
v_gene: TRBV4-1; d_gene: TRBD2; len: 15; abundance: once; j_gene: TRBJ2-3; CDR3nt: TGCGCCAGCAGCCAAGTAACTAGCGGGAGGGGTTTGGAGTATTTT; CDR3aa: CASSQVTSGRGLEYF
v_gene: TRBV24-1; d_gene: -; len: 16; abundance: -; j_gene: TRBJ2-1; CDR3nt: TGTGCCACCAGTTCGAGTAGCAGGGGTGATTACAATGAGCAGTTCTTC; CDR3aa: CATSSSSRGDYNEQFF
v_gene: TRBV5-5; d_gene: TRBD1; len: 15; abundance: -; j_gene: TRBJ1-4; CDR3nt: TGTGCCAGCAGCGGGGGCAGGGGGACTAATGAAAAACTGTTTTTT; CDR3aa: CASSGGRGTNEKLFF
v_gene: TRBV9; d_gene: TRBD1; len: 13; abundance: -; j_gene: TRBJ2-7; CDR3nt: TGTGCCAGCAGCTTCGGACAGGGGTACGAGCAGTACTTC; CDR3aa: CASSFGQGYEQYF
v_gene: TRBV7-9; d_gene: -; len: 17; abundance: -; j_gene: TRBJ2-2; CDR3nt: TGTGCCAGCAGCCCTCTACCTGCGACAGAAAACCCCGGGGAGCTGTTTTTT; CDR3aa: CASSPLPATENPGELFF
v_gene: TRBV6-5; d_gene: -; len: 11; abundance: -; j_gene: TRBJ2-7; CDR3nt: TGTGCCAGCCTACTCCGCTCCGAGCAGTACTTC; CDR3aa: CASLLRSEQYF
v_gene: TRBV27; d_gene: -; len: 15; abundance: -; j_gene: TRBJ2-1; CDR3nt: TGTGCCAGCAGGCTCACCAGAACCTCCGCCAATGAGCAGTTCTTC; CDR3aa: CASRLTRTSANEQFF
v_gene: TRBV6-2/TRBV6-3; d_gene: TRBD1; len: 12; abundance: -; j_gene: TRBJ1-2; CDR3nt: TGTGCCAGCAGTCCACAGGGGTTCGGCTACACCTTC; CDR3aa: CASSPQGFGYTF
v_gene: TRBV2; d_gene: -; len: 12; abundance: -; j_gene: TRBJ2-1; CDR3nt: TGTGCCAGCAGTTTGGGGAGGAATGAGCAGTTCTTC; CDR3aa: CASSLGRNEQFF
v_gene: TRBV24-1; d_gene: TRBD2; len: 15; abundance: -; j_gene: TRBJ2-1; CDR3nt: TGTGCCACCACCCCAACTAGCGGGGGGGCAGATGAGCAGTTCTTC; CDR3aa: CATTPTSGGADEQFF
v_gene: TRBV29-1; d_gene: TRBD1; len: 13; abundance: -; j_gene: TRBJ1-2; CDR3nt: TGCAGCGCCGGGACAGGGGGGGACTATGGCTACACCTTC; CDR3aa: CSAGTGGDYGYTF
v_gene: TRBV10-3; d_gene: -; len: 14; abundance: -; j_gene: TRBJ1-2; CDR3nt: TGTGCCATCAGTGAGTCGACCCGGAGTTATGGCTACACCTTC; CDR3aa: CAISESTRSYGYTF
v_gene: TRBV4-1; d_gene: -; len: 15; abundance: -; j_gene: TRBJ2-3; CDR3nt: TGCGCCAGCAGCCACCGCTTGCGGGACACAGATACGCAGTATTTT; CDR3aa: CASSHRLRDTDTQYF
v_gene: TRBV7-8; d_gene: TRBD1; len: 16; abundance: -; j_gene: TRBJ2-7; CDR3nt: TGTGCCAGCAGCCTGCACAGGGGAAAAGGGTCCTACGAGCAGTACTTC; CDR3aa: CASSLHRGKGSYEQYF
v_gene: TRBV12-3/TRBV12-4; d_gene: -; len: 13; abundance: -; j_gene: TRBJ2-4; CDR3nt: TGTGCCAGCAGTTCCCCCGGGAAGGACATTCAGTACTTC; CDR3aa: CASSSPGKDIQYF
v_gene: TRBV24-1; d_gene: TRBD2; len: 19; abundance: -; j_gene: TRBJ2-3; CDR3nt: TGTGCCACCAGGCGGGACAGAAAGAGCGGGAGGGCTCTCACAGATACGCAGTATTTT; CDR3aa: CATRRDRKSGRALTDTQYF